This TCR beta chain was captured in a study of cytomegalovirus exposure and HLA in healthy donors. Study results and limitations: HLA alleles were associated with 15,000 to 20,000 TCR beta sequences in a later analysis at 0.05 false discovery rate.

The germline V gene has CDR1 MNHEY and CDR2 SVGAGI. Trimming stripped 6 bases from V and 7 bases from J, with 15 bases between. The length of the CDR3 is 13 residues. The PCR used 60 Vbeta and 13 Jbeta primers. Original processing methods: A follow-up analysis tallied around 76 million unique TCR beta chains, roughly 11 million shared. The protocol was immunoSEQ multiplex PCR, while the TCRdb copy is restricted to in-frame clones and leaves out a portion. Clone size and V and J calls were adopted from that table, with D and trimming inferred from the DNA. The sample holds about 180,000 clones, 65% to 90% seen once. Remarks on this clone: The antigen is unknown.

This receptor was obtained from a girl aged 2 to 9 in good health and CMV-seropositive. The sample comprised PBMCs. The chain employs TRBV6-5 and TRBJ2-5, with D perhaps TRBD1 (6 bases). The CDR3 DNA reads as TGTGCCAGCAGCAATCAGGGGTTTGGGACCCAGTACTTC. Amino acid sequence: CASSNQGFGTQYF.